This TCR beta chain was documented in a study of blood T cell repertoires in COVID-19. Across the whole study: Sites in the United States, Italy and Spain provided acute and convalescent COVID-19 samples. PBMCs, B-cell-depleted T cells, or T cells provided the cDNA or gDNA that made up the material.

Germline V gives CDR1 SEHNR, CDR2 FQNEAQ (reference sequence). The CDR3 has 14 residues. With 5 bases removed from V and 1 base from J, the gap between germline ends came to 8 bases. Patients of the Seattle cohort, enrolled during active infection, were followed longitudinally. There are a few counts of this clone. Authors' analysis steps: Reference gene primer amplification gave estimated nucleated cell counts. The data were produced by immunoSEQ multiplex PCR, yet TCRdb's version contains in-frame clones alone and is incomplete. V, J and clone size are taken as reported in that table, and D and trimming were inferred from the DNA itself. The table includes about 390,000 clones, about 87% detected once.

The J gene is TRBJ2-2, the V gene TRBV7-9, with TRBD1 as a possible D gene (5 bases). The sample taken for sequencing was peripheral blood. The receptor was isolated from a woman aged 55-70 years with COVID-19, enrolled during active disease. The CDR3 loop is CASSPTGNTGELFF. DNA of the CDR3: TGTGCCAGCAGCCCTACAGGGAACACCGGGGAGCTGTTTTTT.